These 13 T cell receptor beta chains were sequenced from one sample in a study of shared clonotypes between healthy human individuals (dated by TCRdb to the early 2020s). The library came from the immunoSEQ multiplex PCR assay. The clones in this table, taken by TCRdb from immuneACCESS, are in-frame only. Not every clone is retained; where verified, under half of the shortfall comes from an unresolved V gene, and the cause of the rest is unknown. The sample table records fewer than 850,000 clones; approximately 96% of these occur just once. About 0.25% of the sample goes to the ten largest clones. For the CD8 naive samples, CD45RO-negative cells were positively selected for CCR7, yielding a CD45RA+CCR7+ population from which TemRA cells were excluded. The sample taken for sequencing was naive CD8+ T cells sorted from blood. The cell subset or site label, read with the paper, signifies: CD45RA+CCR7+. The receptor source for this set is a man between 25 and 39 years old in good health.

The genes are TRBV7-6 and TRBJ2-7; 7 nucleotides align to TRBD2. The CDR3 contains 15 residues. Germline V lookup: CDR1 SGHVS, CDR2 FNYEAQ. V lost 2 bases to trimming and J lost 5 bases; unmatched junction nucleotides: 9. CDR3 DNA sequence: TGTGCCAGCAGCTTACTAGCGGAGGATTGGGACGAGCAGTACTTC. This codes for CASSLLAEDWDEQYF.

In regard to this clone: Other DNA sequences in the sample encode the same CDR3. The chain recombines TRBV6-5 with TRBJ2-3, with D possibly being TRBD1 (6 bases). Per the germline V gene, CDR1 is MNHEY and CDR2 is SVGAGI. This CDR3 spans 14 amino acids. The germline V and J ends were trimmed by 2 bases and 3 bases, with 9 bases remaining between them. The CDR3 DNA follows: TGTGCCAGCAGTTACGGGCAGGGGACAGATACGCAGTATTTT. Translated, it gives CASSYGQGTDTQYF.

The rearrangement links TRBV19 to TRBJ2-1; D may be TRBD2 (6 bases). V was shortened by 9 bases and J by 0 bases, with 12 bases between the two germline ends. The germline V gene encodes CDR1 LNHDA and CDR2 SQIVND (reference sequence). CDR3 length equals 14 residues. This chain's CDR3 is CASDSGSSYNEQFF. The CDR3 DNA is TGTGCCAGCGATAGCGGAAGCTCCTACAATGAGCAGTTCTTC.

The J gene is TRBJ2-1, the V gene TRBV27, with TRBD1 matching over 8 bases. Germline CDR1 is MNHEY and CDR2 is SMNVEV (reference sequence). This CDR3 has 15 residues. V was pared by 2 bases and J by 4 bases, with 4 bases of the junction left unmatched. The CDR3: CASSLPGGPYNEQFF. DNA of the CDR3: TGTGCCAGCAGTTTACCAGGGGGCCCTTACAATGAGCAGTTCTTC.

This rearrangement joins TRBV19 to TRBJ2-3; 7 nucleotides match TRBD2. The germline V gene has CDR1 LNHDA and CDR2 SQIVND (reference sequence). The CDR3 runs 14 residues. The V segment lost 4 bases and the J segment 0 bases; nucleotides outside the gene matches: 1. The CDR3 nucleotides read TGTGCCAGTAGTAGCGGGAGTAGCACAGATACGCAGTATTTT. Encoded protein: CASSSGSSTDTQYF.

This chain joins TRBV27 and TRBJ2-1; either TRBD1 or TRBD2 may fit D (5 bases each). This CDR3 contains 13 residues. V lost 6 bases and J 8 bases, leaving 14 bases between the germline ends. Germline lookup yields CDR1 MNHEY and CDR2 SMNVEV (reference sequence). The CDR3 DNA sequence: TGTGCCAGCAGCTTGGGCAGGGACGATGAGCAGTTCTTC. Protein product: CASSLGRDDEQFF.

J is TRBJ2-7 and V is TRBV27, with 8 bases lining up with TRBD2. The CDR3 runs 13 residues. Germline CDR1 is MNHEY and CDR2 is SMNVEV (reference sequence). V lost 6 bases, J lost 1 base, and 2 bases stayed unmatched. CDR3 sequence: CASSRGRSYEQYF. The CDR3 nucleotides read TGTGCCAGCAGCCGCGGGAGGTCCTACGAGCAGTACTTC.

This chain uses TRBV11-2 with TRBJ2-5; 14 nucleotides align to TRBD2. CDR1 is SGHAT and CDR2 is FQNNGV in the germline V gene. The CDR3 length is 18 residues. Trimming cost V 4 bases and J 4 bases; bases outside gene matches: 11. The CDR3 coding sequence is TGTGCCAGCAGCTCCCGACTAGCGGGAGGGCCAGGGAGAGAGACCCAGTACTTC. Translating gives CASSSRLAGGPGRETQYF.

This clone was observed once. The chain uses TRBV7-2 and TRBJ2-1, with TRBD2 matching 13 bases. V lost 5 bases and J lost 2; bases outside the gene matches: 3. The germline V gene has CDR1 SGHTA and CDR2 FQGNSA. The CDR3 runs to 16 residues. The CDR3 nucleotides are TGTGCCAGCAGCCTCGGGACTAGCGGGACCTACAATGAGCAGTTCTTC. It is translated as CASSLGTSGTYNEQFF.

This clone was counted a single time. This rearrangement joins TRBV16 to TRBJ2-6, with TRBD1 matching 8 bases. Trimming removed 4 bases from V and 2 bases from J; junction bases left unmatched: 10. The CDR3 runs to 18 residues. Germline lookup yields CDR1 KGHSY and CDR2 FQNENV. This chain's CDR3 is CASSRTGQGSPGANVLTF. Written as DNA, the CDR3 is TGTGCCAGCAGCCGGACCGGACAGGGATCACCTGGGGCCAACGTCCTGACTTTC.

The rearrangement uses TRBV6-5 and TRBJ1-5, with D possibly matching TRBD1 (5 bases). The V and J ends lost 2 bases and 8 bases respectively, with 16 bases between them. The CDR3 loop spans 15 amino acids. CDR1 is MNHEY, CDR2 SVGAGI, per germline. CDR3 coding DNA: TGTGCCAGCAGTTACACGGGACCTTCACGGGAGCCCCAGCATTTT. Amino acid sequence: CASSYTGPSREPQHF.

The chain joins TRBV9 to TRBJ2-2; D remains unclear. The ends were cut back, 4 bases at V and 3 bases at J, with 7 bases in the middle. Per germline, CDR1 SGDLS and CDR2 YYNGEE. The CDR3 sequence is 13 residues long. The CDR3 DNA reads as TGTGCCAGCAGCTCCCGCGACACCGGGGAGCTGTTTTTT. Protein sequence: CASSSRDTGELFF.

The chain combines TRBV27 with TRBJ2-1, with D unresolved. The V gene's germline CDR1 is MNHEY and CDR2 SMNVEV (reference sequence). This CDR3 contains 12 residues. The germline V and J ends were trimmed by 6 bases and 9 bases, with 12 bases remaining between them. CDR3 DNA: TGTGCCAGCAGCGCTACAACGGGTGAGCAGTTCTTC. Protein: CASSATTGEQFF.